This T cell receptor beta chain was observed in a study of cytomegalovirus exposure and HLA in healthy donors. Overall study findings and caveats: Confirmation in vitro established that a few CMV-associated chains were specific for CMV antigens. Overall, approximately 150 TCR beta chains were annotated as cytomegalovirus-associated. Later analysis showed TCR association rates varying by HLA locus, highest for DRB1 and lowest for HLA-C.

J was trimmed by 5 bases and V by 6 bases; bases with no gene match: 5. The CDR3 consists of 15 residues. CDR1 is SGHTA, CDR2 FQGNSA, per germline. 13 Jbeta primers and 60 Vbeta primers were used for the PCR. Per the original data handling: In a later analysis, 75 million to 95 million unique TCR beta chains included roughly 11 million shared by two or more donors. Profiling relied on immunoSEQ multiplex PCR, and the TCRdb table lists in-frame clones only, not all of them. The V and J calls and the clone size are those of that table, but D and trimming were determined from the DNA. The repertoire includes approximately 160,000 clones, 77% of them detected once, and about 2.6% sits in the top ten. Of note for this clone: Its antigen is still unknown.

The sample comprised PBMCs. This TCR came from a woman between 35 and 50 years old in good health and CMV-seropositive. The rearrangement uses TRBV7-2 and TRBJ2-1, with 12 bases that match TRBD2. DNA for the CDR3: TGTGCCAGCAGGTGGACTAGCGGGGACCACAATGAGCAGTTCTTC. It is translated as CASRWTSGDHNEQFF.